This T cell receptor (beta chain) was documented in a study of siplizumab effects on memory and regulatory T cells. CDR3 size: 17 residues. Looked up from germline, CDR1 is SQVTM and CDR2 is ANQGSEA. Trimming shortened V by 1 base and J by 1 base, and 17 bases separated the two germline ends. Some clones are missing from TCRdb's copy, which holds only in-frame ones; the method was immunoSEQ multiplex PCR. The sample lists over 85,000 clones, approximately 90% occurring once. The table lists this clone with a count of one. Antigen unknown. Study findings and constraints: Naive T cells, seemingly more diverse than memory cells, seemed major alloresponse contributors.

V gene TRBV29-1 combines with J gene TRBJ2-1; D unclear. The sequencing input was CD4+ T cells sorted from blood. The TCR originated in a human donor in good health. CDR3 nucleotides: TGCAGCGTTGAAGGTCTTACGGGCGGAGCATCCTACAATGAGCAGTTCTTC. The encoded protein is CSVEGLTGGASYNEQFF.